Each of the 8 T cell receptor beta chains below was sequenced from the same sample in a study of blood T cell repertoires in COVID-19. Method: immunoSEQ multiplex PCR; TCRdb's copy keeps in-frame clones and lacks some. The sample lists about 290,000 clones, roughly 80% occurring once. The specimen sequenced was peripheral blood. The source of these receptors is a woman between 45 and 60 years old with active or convalescent COVID-19.

This chain uses TRBV28 with TRBJ1-5; D is uncertain. V was trimmed by 3 bases and J by 0 bases, leaving 21 bases between them. Germline V gives CDR1 MDHEN, CDR2 SYDVKM. The CDR3 sequence is 19 residues long. The CDR3 here is CASSFGGWYSSYSNQPQHF. In DNA, the CDR3 is TGTGCCAGCAGTTTTGGTGGGTGGTACAGCTCGTATAGCAATCAGCCCCAGCATTTT.

The DNA for the CDR3 is TGTGCCAGCAGCCCCCAGTGGGTGGGGGGGCAAGAGACCCAGTACTTC. Its translation: CASSPQWVGGQETQYF. The V call is TRBV7-2, the J call TRBJ2-5; 7 nucleotides line up with TRBD2. Germline V gives CDR1 SGHTA, CDR2 FQGNSA. V lost 5 bases and J lost 2; bases outside the gene matches: 11. The CDR3 is made up of 16 amino acids.

This clone was counted between two and nine times. The rearrangement uses TRBV19 and TRBJ1-2; tentative D call: TRBD1 (6 bases). Trimming stripped 7 bases from V and 6 bases from J, with 15 bases between. This CDR3 spans 13 amino acids. CDR1 is LNHDA and CDR2 is SQIVND in the germline V gene (reference sequence). CDR3 nucleotides: TGTGCCAGTACCGCGGGGGCGATTGATGGCTACACCTTC. This codes for CASTAGAIDGYTF.

The chain links TRBV5-5 to TRBJ2-7, with 7 bases lining up with TRBD2. The CDR3 length is 19 residues. J lost 4 bases, V lost 0 bases, and 19 bases had no gene match. CDR1 is SGHKS and CDR2 is YYEKEE in the germline V gene (reference sequence). The CDR3 loop reads CASSLAAGRNSGWTYEQYF. CDR3 sequence (DNA): TGTGCCAGCAGCTTGGCCGCGGGTAGGAATAGCGGGTGGACGTACGAGCAGTACTTC. Drawing the rest from reference TRBV5-5 and TRBJ2-7, the complete variable domain is DAGVTQSPTHLIKTRGQQVTLRCSPISGHKSVSWYQQVLGQGPQFIFQYYEKEERGRGNFPDRFSARQFPNYSSELNVNALLLGDSALYLCASSLAAGRNSGWTYEQYFGPGTRLTVT.

V is TRBV6-5 and J is TRBJ2-1; 8 nucleotides line up with TRBD1. This CDR3 contains 14 residues. The ends lost 7 bases at V and 6 bases at J; junction bases unmatched: 8. CDR1 and CDR2 from the germline V gene are MNHEY and SVGAGI. CDR3 nucleotides: TGTGCCAGCACCGCGGACAGGGCAGGCAATGAGCAGTTCTTC. It encodes CASTADRAGNEQFF.

CDR3 DNA: TGTGCCATCAGTCGACAGGGGGTTTCATCACCCCTCCACTTT. It is translated as CAISRQGVSSPLHF. The rearrangement links TRBV10-3 to TRBJ1-6; TRBD1 agrees at 9 bases. The length of the CDR3 is 14 residues. CDR1 and CDR2 (germline): ENHRY, SYGVKD. V was pared by 5 bases and J by 10 bases, with 6 bases of the junction left unmatched.

The chain uses TRBV5-1 and TRBJ1-3; perhaps TRBD1 as D (5 bases). Germline V CDR1 and CDR2: SGHRS, YFSETQ. Trimming removed 1 base at V and 0 bases at J, with 8 bases between. The CDR3 has 15 amino acids. For the CDR3, the DNA is TGCGCCAGCAGCTTGACGGGGGACTCTGGAAACACCATATATTTT. Translation gives CASSLTGDSGNTIYF.

This rearrangement joins TRBV3-1 (or the pseudogene TRBV3-2) to TRBJ2-5; 10 bases are shared with TRBD1. Germline V gene sequence: CDR1 LGHDT, CDR2 YNNKEL (reference sequence). V gave up 1 base and J gave up 5 bases; unmatched junction bases: 4. This CDR3 is 15 amino acids long. CDR3 nucleotides: TGTGCCAGCAGCCAAGCGACAGGGGGCGGGGAGACCCAGTACTTC. Translating it yields CASSQATGGGETQYF.